The clone carrying this TCR beta chain was detected once. CDR1 ENHRY and CDR2 SYGVKD come from the germline V gene. The CDR3 is made up of 17 amino acids. The V and J ends lost 2 bases and 1 base, in that order; junction bases with no gene match: 8. TCRdb's copy holds only in-frame clones and misses some; the assay was immunoSEQ multiplex PCR. In the table there are fewer than 200,000 clones, roughly 95% of which are singletons. The data belong to a study of control samples from healthy donors and cancer patients. The receptor was isolated from a woman younger than 45 in good health. The material sequenced was blood. V is TRBV10-3 and J is TRBJ2-1; TRBD1 matches at 7 bases. The CDR3 loop is CAISEGDSGRSYNEQFF. The CDR3, as DNA: TGTGCCATCAGTGAGGGGGACAGCGGAAGGTCCTACAATGAGCAGTTCTTC.